The 18 T cell receptor beta chains listed next were all sequenced from one sample in a study of T cell repertoires in cytomegalovirus infection. Their antigens remain unidentified. TCRdb analysed the reads with MiXCR anew, one entry per CDR3 protein. The sample comprises around 800,000 distinct CDR3 sequences, 30% to 35% of which are singletons, and under 15% rests with the top ten. The input for sequencing was cultured CD8+ T cells from PBMCs, taken from culture after CMV antigen stimulation. The receptors here all came from a human donor in good health (CMV status not recorded). Some clones in this sample may be carry-over from other donors' samples.

This clonotype was seen more than once but under ten times. The rearrangement joins TRBV28 to TRBJ1-2; D is possibly TRBD1 (6 bases). Between the trimmed V and J ends, which lost 6 bases and 2 bases, there was a span of 16 bases. Germline-derived CDR1 and CDR2 are MDHEN and SYDVKM. This CDR3 spans 15 amino acids. The CDR3 coding sequence is TGTGCCAGCAGGCGGGGGCTCGCAGCCAACTATGGCTACACCTTC. Protein product: CASRRGLAANYGYTF.

This clonotype was detected only a few times. The gene calls are TRBV10-3 and TRBJ2-5, with D unclear. CDR3 length equals 13 residues. CDR1 is ENHRY, CDR2 SYGVKD, per germline. V was trimmed by 0 bases and J by 4 bases, leaving 6 bases between them. The CDR3 region has the DNA TGTGCCATCAGTGAGTCGTCGGGAGAGACCCAGTACTTC. Its protein is CAISESSGETQYF.

This chain links TRBV19 with TRBJ1-1; 10 nucleotides agree with TRBD1. V dropped 3 bases and J dropped 5; count of bases not matched to a gene: 15. Looked up from germline, CDR1 is LNHDA and CDR2 is SQIVND (reference sequence). The CDR3 contains 18 residues. CDR3 residues: CASSIGQGVFRRSTEAFF. CDR3 in DNA: TGTGCCAGTAGTATCGGACAGGGGGTCTTCCGGAGATCTACTGAAGCTTTCTTT.

This clonotype was recorded a few times. Relative to the germline gene, one junction end is altered; a read error may explain this. J is TRBJ2-1 and V is TRBV7-6; the match to TRBD2 covers 11 bases. CDR1 is SGHVS and CDR2 is FNYEAQ in the germline V gene. The CDR3 spans 14 residues. The CDR3 coding sequence is TGTGCTAGCAGCTTTAGCGGGGGGGCACATGAGCAGTTCTTC. Its protein is CASSFSGGAHEQFF.

In regard to this clonotype: A single base separates this from a much larger clone, so it may be a read error. J is TRBJ2-2 and V is TRBV7-4; 10 bases fit TRBD2. Unmatched junction bases numbered 12, after V lost 7 bases and J lost 1 base. This CDR3 is 18 amino acids long. Germline lookup yields CDR1 SGHVT and CDR2 SQSDAQ. Here the CDR3 reads CASNPSSRLAGNTGELFF. CDR3 in DNA: TGTGCCAGCAACCCAAGTTCGAGACTAGCGGGGAACACCGGGGAGCTGTTTTTT.

This rearrangement joins TRBV5-1 to TRBJ2-7; 7 positions match TRBD2. With V trimmed by 1 base and J by 6 bases, 7 bases remained unmatched. This CDR3 contains 14 residues. Looked up from germline, CDR1 is SGHRS and CDR2 is YFSETQ. The CDR3 region has the DNA TGCGCCAGCAGCTTGATGATGGGAGGGCGCGAGCAGTACTTC. Its translation: CASSLMMGGREQYF.

Comments on this clonotype: With a much larger clone just one base away, this may be a read error. V usage is TRBV27 and J usage is TRBJ1-1; no firm D call. CDR1 is MNHEY, CDR2 SMNVEV, per germline (reference sequence). The CDR3 runs 13 residues. V lost 3 bases and J lost 1, with 6 bases in between. CDR3 DNA: TGTGCCAGCAGTTTCTGGGCGAACACTGAAGCTTTCTTT. Residues: CASSFWANTEAFF.

This clonotype was found a few times. This sequence joins TRBV12-5 and TRBJ2-2, with 13 bases identical to TRBD2. Germline CDR1 is LGHNT and CDR2 is FRNRAP. The CDR3 contains 16 residues. Trimming took 4 bases from V and 5 from J; bases not matched to a gene: 4. The CDR3 reads CASGWGLAGRTGELFF. DNA for the CDR3: TGTGCTAGTGGTTGGGGACTAGCGGGGAGGACCGGGGAGCTGTTTTTT.

This clonotype has a single count. The chain joins TRBV15 to TRBJ2-5; D may be TRBD2 (5 bases). This CDR3 comprises 15 residues. Germline CDR1 reads LNHNV; CDR2 reads YYDKDF (reference sequence). Trimming removed 0 bases at V and 7 bases at J, with 15 bases between. CDR3 loop: CATSRDRGLSGTQYF. The CDR3 DNA sequence: TGTGCCACCAGCAGAGATCGGGGTCTCTCGGGGACCCAGTACTTC.

In regard to this clonotype: A read error may explain this, as a much larger clone is one base away. The CDR3 nucleotides are TGTGTCAGCAGCTTACGTGATTTCTCGACAGATCTTAACTATGGCTACACCTTC. It specifies CVSSLRDFSTDLNYGYTF. This chain connects TRBV7-2 to TRBJ1-2, with a tentative D call TRBD1 (5 bases). The germline V gene encodes CDR1 SGHTA and CDR2 FQGNSA. The CDR3 runs to 18 residues.

This clonotype was seen more than once but under ten times. J is TRBJ1-2 and V is TRBV6-5, with TRBD1 identical over 10 bases. V gave up 1 base and J gave up 8 bases; unmatched junction bases: 19. Germline V CDR1 and CDR2: MNHEY, SVGAGI. The CDR3 is 19 residues long. CDR3: CASSYYGDDRGPGRRGYTF. DNA for the CDR3: TGTGCCAGCAGTTACTATGGGGACGACAGGGGGCCGGGACGGAGGGGCTACACCTTC.

The CDR3 nucleotides are TGTGCCAGCAGTTACCGGGCACGGACCTACACCCCGAACACCGGGGAGCTGTTTTTT. This gives the protein CASSYRARTYTPNTGELFF. The chain is built from TRBV6-5 and TRBJ2-2; D call uncertain. This CDR3 is built from 19 residues. Trimming took 2 bases from V and 0 from J, leaving 19 bases between them. CDR1 is MNHEY, CDR2 SVGAGI, per germline.

This chain links TRBV4-1 with TRBJ2-3; D perhaps matches TRBD2 (7 bases). The V gene's germline CDR1 is MGHRA and CDR2 YSYEKL. This CDR3 contains 15 residues. V lost 2 bases and J 7 bases, leaving 16 bases between the germline ends. The CDR3: CASSQLPGGPNTQYF. CDR3 nucleotides: TGCGCCAGCAGCCAACTCCCCGGGGGGCCTAATACGCAGTATTTT.

This clonotype was seen ten or more times. The chain carries TRBV7-9 and TRBJ2-1, with D possibly TRBD1 on 6 matching bases. Germline CDR1 and CDR2: SEHNR and FQNEAQ (reference sequence). This CDR3 contains 18 residues. V dropped 6 bases and J dropped 8 bases, with 29 bases sitting between them. The CDR3 protein is CASRVGLSRGIFIDEQFF. The CDR3 DNA reads as TGTGCCAGCAGGGTGGGATTGTCGAGGGGGATCTTCATAGATGAGCAGTTCTTC.

V usage is TRBV6-8 and J usage is TRBJ2-2; TRBD2 matches at 7 bases. Germline values: CDR1 MNHGY, CDR2 SAAAGT. V was clipped by 5 bases and J by 0 bases; unmatched bases: 9. There are 17 residues in the CDR3. CDR3 DNA sequence: TGTGCCAGCAGTCCCAACCCTGGACTAGCGAACACCGGGGAGCTGTTTTTT. This encodes CASSPNPGLANTGELFF.

The chain combines TRBV28 with TRBJ1-4; D not resolved. Trimming stripped 3 bases from V and 4 bases from J, with 9 bases between. This CDR3 has 14 amino acids. Looked up from germline, CDR1 is MDHEN and CDR2 is SYDVKM. The CDR3 sequence is CASSFSDYNEKLFF. The CDR3 region has the DNA TGTGCCAGCAGTTTCAGCGATTATAATGAAAAACTGTTTTTT.

This rearrangement joins TRBV6-5 to TRBJ2-5, with D possibly being TRBD1 or TRBD2 (5 bases each). The CDR3 consists of 13 residues. Trimming removed 6 bases from V and 5 bases from J, with 13 bases in between. Germline CDR1 MNHEY, CDR2 SVGAGI. The CDR3 is CASRFRQRETQYF. Here the CDR3 DNA reads TGTGCCAGCAGATTCCGACAGCGGGAGACCCAGTACTTC.

This clonotype has a count of ten or more. The chain combines TRBV7-9 with TRBJ2-4; 12 bases line up with TRBD2. Looked up from germline, CDR1 is SEHNR and CDR2 is FQNEAQ (reference sequence). The length of the CDR3 is 17 residues. V trimming: 5 bases; J trimming: 3 bases; junction bases outside the gene matches: 8. The CDR3 DNA is TGTGCCAGCAGCCCTAGAGGGACTAGCGGGTTCAAAAACATTCAGTACTTC. Protein product: CASSPRGTSGFKNIQYF.